This T cell receptor (beta chain) is from a study of monozygotic twins with inflammatory bowel disease. Reanalyzing the 5' RACE reads, TCRdb keeps one entry per CDR3 protein, without DNA. The repertoire table contains approximately 400,000 distinct CDR3 sequences. In germline, CDR1 is SGHRS, CDR2 YFSETQ. The CDR3 runs to 16 residues. This TCR was recovered from a human donor with ulcerative colitis or Crohn's disease, or a healthy co-twin of an affected twin (not recorded which). The specimen sequenced was blood. The chain recombines TRBV5-1 with TRBJ1-2. This chain's CDR3 is CASSLERAQGNYGYTF.